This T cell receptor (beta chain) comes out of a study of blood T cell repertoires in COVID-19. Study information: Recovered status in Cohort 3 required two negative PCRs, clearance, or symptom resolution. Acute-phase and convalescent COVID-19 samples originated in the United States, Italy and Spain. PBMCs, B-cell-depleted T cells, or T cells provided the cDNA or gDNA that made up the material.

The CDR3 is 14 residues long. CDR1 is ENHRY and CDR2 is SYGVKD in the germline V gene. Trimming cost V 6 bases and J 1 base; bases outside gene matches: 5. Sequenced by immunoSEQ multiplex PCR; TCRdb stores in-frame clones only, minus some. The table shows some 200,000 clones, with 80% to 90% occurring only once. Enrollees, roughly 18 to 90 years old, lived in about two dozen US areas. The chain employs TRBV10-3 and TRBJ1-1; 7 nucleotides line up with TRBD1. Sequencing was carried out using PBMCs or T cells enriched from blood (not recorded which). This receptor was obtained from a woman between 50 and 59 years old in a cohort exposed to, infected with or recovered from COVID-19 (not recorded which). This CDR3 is CAIRTGLANTEAFF. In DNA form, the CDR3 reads TGTGCCATCAGGACAGGGCTGGCGAACACTGAAGCTTTCTTT.